The present entry profiles one T cell receptor (beta chain) with its context. Its antigen remains unknown. Method: immunoSEQ multiplex PCR; TCRdb's copy keeps in-frame clones and lacks some. The sample holds around 44,000 clones, approximately 79% seen once. This entry comes from a study of a mutant IDH1 vaccine in newly diagnosed glioma. The ends were cut back, 0 bases at V and 3 bases at J, with 15 bases in the middle. The CDR3 has 16 residues. Germline V gives CDR1 MGHRA, CDR2 YSYEKL. Time point defined: week 35, safety follow-up. All doses held 300 ug of mutant IDH1 20-mer peptide, with topical imiquimod.

The starting material was PBMCs, obtained from a glioma patient whose treatment included an IDH1 peptide vaccine. This clonotype was obtained from a middle-aged man with glioma. The chain couples TRBV4-1 to TRBJ2-7; tentative D call: TRBD1 (6 bases). The CDR3 nucleotides are TGCGCCAGCAGCCAAGATCGGAGACAGGCCGTCTACGAGCAGTACTTC. It specifies CASSQDRRQAVYEQYF.